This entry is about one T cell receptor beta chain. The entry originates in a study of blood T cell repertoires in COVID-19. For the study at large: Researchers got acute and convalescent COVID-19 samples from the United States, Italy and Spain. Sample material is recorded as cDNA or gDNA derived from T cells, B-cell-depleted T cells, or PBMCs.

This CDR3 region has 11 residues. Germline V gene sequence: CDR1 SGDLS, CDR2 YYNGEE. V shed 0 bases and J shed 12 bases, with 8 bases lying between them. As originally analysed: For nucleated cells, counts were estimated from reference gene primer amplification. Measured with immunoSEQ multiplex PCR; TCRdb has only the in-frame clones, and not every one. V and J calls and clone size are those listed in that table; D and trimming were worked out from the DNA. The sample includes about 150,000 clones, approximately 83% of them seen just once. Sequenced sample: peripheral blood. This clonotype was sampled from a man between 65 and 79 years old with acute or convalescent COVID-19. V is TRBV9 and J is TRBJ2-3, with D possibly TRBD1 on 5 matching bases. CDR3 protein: CASSVGDRQYF. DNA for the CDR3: TGTGCCAGCAGCGTAGGTGACAGACAGTATTTT.